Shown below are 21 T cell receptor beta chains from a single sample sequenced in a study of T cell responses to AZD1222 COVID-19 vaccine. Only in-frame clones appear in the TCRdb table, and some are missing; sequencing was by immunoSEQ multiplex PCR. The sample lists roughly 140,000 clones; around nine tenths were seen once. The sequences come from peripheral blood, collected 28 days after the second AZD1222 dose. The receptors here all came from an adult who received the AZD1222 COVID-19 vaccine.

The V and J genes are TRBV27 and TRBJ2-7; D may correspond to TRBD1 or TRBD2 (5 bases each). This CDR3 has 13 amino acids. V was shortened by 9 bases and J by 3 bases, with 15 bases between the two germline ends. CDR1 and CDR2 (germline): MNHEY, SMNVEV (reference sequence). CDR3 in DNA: TGTGCCAGTGGCACCGGGACCCACTACGAGCAGTACTTC. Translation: CASGTGTHYEQYF.

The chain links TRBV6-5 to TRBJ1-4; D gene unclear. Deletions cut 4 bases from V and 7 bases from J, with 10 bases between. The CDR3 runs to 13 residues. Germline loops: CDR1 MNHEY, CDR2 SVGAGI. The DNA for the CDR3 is TGTGCCAGCAGTTTCTGGTTAAGTGAAAAACTGTTTTTT. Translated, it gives CASSFWLSEKLFF.

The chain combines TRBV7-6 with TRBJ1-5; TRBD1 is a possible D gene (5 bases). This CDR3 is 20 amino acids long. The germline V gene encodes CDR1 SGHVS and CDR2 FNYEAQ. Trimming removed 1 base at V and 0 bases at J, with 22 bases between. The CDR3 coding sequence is TGTGCCAGCAGCTTAGTTCCGAGCAATTGGGGACTGTGTAGCAATCAGCCCCAGCATTTT. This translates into CASSLVPSNWGLCSNQPQHF.

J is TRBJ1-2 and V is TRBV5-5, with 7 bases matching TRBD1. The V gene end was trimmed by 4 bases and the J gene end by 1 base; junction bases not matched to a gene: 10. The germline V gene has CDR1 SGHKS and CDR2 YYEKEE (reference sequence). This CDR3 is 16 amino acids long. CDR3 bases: TGTGCCAGCAGCCAGTCCCGGGACAGCATTAACTATGGCTACACCTTC. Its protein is CASSQSRDSINYGYTF.

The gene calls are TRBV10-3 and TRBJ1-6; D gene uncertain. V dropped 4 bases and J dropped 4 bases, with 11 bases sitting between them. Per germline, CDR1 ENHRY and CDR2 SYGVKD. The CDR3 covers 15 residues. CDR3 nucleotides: TGTGCCATCAGTGCGTCAGGCCAGTATAATTCACCCCTCCACTTT. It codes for CAISASGQYNSPLHF.

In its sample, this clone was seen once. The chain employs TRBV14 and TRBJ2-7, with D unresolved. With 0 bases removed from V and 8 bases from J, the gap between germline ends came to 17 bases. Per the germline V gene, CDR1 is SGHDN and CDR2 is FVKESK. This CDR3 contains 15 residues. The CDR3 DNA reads TGTGCCAGCAGCCAAGAAGGCGCAACAGTACGAAAGCAGTACTTC. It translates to CASSQEGATVRKQYF.

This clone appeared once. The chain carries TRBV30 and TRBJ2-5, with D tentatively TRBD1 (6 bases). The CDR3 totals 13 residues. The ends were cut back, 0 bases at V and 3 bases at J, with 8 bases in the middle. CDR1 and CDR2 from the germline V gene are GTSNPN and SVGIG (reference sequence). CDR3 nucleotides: TGTGCCTGGAGTGTGAGGGGGAAAGAGACCCAGTACTTC. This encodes CAWSVRGKETQYF.

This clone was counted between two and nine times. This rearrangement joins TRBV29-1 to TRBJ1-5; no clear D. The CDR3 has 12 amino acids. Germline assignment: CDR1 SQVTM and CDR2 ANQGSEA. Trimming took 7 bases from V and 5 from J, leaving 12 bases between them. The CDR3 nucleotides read TGCAGCGCCGGCGTGGGCGATCAGCCCCAGCATTTT. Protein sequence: CSAGVGDQPQHF.

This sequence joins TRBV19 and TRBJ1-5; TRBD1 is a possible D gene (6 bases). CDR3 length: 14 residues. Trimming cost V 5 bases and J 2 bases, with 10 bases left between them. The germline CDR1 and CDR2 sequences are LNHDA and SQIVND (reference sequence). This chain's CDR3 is CASSGSGGNQPQHF. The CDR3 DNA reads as TGTGCCAGTAGTGGGTCAGGGGGCAATCAGCCCCAGCATTTT.

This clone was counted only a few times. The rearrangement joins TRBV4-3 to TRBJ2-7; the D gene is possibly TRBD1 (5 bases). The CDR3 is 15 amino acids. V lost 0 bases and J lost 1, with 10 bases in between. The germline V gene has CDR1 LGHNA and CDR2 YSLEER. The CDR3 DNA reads TGCGCCAGCAGCCAAGATTGGCCAGGGTCCTACGAGCAGTACTTC. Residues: CASSQDWPGSYEQYF.

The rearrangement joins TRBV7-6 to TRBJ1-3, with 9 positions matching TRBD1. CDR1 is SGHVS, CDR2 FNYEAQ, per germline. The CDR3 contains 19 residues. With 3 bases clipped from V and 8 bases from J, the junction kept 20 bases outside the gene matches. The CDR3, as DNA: TGTGCCAGCAGCTTTAGACCCGGGACAGGGATAAACTTGGCGGACACCATATATTTT. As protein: CASSFRPGTGINLADTIYF.

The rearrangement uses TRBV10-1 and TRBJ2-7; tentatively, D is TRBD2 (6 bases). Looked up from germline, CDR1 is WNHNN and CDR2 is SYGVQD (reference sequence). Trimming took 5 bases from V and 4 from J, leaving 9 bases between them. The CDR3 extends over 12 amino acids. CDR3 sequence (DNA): TGCGCCAGCAGTAGCGGGCCTTACGAGCAGTACTTC. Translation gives CASSSGPYEQYF.

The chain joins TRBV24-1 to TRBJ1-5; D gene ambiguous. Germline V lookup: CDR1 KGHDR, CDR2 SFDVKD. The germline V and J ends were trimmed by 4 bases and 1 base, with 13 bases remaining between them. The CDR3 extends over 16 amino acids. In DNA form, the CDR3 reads TGTGCCACCAGTGACGCTATGGAGAGGAGCAATCAGCCCCAGCATTTT. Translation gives CATSDAMERSNQPQHF.

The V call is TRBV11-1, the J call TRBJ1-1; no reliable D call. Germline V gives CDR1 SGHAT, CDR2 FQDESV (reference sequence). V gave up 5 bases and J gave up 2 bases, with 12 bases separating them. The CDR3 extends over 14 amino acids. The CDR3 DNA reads TGTGCCAGCAGCCCTGGACGGGGAAACACTGAAGCTTTCTTT. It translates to CASSPGRGNTEAFF.

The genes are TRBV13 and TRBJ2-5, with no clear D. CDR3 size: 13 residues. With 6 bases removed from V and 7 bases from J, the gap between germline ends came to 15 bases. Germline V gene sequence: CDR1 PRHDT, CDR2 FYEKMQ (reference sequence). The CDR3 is CASSPTQYGTQYF. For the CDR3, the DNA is TGTGCCAGCAGTCCTACCCAGTATGGGACCCAGTACTTC.

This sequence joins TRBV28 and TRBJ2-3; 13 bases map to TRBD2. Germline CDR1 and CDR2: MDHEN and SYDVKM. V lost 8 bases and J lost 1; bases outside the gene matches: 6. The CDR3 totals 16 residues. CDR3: CASGTSGEGGTDTQYF. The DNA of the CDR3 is TGTGCCAGCGGGACTAGCGGGGAGGGAGGCACAGATACGCAGTATTTT.

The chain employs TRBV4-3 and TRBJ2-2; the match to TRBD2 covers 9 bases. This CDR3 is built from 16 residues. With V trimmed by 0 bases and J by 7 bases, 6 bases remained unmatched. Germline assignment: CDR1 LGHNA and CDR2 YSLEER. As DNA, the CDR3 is TGCGCCAGCAGCCAAGATAGCGGGGGCTCTGTCGGGGAGCTGTTTTTT. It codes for CASSQDSGGSVGELFF.

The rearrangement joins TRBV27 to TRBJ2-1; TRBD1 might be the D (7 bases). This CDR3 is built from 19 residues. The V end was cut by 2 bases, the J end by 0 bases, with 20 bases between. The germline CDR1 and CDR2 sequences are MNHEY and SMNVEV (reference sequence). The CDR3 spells CASSLASWTGGASYNEQFF. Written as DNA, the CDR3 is TGTGCCAGCAGTTTAGCCTCCTGGACAGGAGGGGCCTCCTACAATGAGCAGTTCTTC.

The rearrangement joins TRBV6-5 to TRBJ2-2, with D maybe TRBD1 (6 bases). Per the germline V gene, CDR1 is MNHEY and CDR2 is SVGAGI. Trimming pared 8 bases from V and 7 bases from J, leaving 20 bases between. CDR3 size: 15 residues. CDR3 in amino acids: CASQKSRGRSGELFF. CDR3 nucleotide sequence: TGTGCCAGCCAAAAATCCAGGGGTCGGAGCGGGGAGCTGTTTTTT.

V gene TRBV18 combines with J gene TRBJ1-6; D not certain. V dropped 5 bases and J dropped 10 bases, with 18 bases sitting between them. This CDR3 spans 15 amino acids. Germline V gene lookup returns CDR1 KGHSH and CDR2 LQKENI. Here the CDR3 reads CASSAEAPRNSPLHF. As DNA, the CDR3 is TGTGCCAGCTCAGCAGAAGCACCCAGAAACTCACCCCTCCACTTT.

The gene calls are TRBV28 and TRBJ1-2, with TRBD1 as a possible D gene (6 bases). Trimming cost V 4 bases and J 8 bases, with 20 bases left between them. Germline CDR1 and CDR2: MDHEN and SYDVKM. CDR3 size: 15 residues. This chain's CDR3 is CASSSAGAVLGGYTF. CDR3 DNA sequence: TGTGCCAGCAGTTCTGCGGGGGCTGTCCTTGGGGGCTACACCTTC.